This T cell receptor (beta chain) emerged from a study of regulatory T cells in long-lasting Graves disease. Notes on the study in general: Study of thyroid tissue was not done, with only peripheral blood studied.

The authors built TCR beta libraries using iRepertoire HTBI primers and Arm-PCR of CDR3 regions. In the original processing: Among the samples, roughly 61 TRBV and more than twelve TRBJ segments were identified. One entry per CDR3 protein results from TCRdb running MiXCR on the multiplex PCR reads. The V and J calls were determined by TCRdb, not by the authors. This sample has hundreds of thousands of distinct CDR3 sequences, with about 13% found just once. Time point in this sample: newly diagnosed GD, antithyroid drugs for less than 3 months. The TCR library was made from RNA that had been extracted from PBMCs in TRIzol. The CDR3 covers 13 residues. After removal of 8 bases from V and 7 bases from J, the junction contained 8 bases not matched to a gene. This clonotype was observed many times. Its antigen remains unidentified. These same data were also listed under a study on T cells in Graves' hyperthyroidism and ophthalmopathy.

This chain joins TRBV12-3 or TRBV12-4 and TRBJ2-1; 7 positions agree with TRBD2. The clonotype originates from a man aged 25-45 years with Graves disease. The starting material was peripheral blood mononuclear cells (PBMCs), obtained at new diagnosis, from a patient treated with antithyroid drugs. The CDR3 protein is CASARVRGNEQFF. CDR3 bases: TGTGCCAGCGCCCGGGTGCGGGGGAATGAGCAGTTCTTC.